The 13 T cell receptor beta chains presented below share a single source sample, sequenced in a study of sequential checkpoint blockade in melanoma. The treatment here: randomized to nivolumab then ipilimumab (arm A) or the reverse (arm B). Assay: immunoSEQ multiplex PCR; the TCRdb copy retains only in-frame clones and omits some. The table shows approximately 21,000 clones, with around 75% occurring only once. Sequencing used CD8+ T cells sorted from blood (inferred from file names), obtained from a patient given nivolumab and ipilimumab in sequence. Receptors originate from a human donor with melanoma.

The rearrangement joins TRBV6-5 to TRBJ2-7, with D perhaps matching TRBD1 (5 bases). The CDR3 sequence is 15 residues long. Trimming took 7 bases from V and 1 from J, leaving 17 bases between them. Germline V gene data show CDR1 as MNHEY and CDR2 as SVGAGI. This CDR3 reads CASKYSREESYEQYF. The CDR3 nucleotides are TGTGCCAGCAAGTACTCCAGGGAAGAGTCCTACGAGCAGTACTTC.

The chain carries TRBV6-5 and TRBJ2-7; TRBD1 matches 7 bases. CDR3 length: 15 amino acids. The trim removed 4 bases at V and 2 bases at J, leaving 8 bases unmatched. Germline V CDR1 and CDR2: MNHEY, SVGAGI. CDR3 sequence (DNA): TGTGCCAGCAGTTCCAAGGGGGCGCCGACCTACGAGCAGTACTTC. Translating it yields CASSSKGAPTYEQYF.

V usage is TRBV6-5 and J usage is TRBJ2-5; 8 bases line up with TRBD1. The J call may be in error: the DNA end matches TRBJ2-7 better. The CDR3 loop spans 14 amino acids. Germline V gene sequence: CDR1 MNHEY, CDR2 SVGAGI. CDR3 protein: CASSPAGTGYEQYF. The DNA for the CDR3 is TGTGCCAGCAGTCCCGCCGGGACAGGCTACGAGCAGTACTTC.

This clone was counted only a few times. This sequence joins TRBV7-9 and TRBJ2-7, with 10 positions matching TRBD2. CDR3 size: 13 residues. The V gene's germline CDR1 is SEHNR and CDR2 FQNEAQ (reference sequence). The CDR3 nucleotides read TGTGCGTCGAGGGCTAGCGGGAGTTACGAGCAGTACTTC. Protein sequence: CASRASGSYEQYF.

This clone showed up just a few times. The chain has TRBV4-2 and TRBJ2-7; the D is unclear. CDR1 and CDR2 (germline): LGHNA, YNFKEQ. CDR3 size: 13 residues. V dropped 5 bases and J dropped 2 bases, with 10 bases sitting between them. CDR3 in amino acids: CASSLGRTYEQYF. CDR3 nucleotide sequence: TGTGCCAGCAGCTTGGGCAGGACCTACGAGCAGTACTTC.

The J gene is TRBJ2-7, the V gene TRBV5-6; the D gene is possibly TRBD1 (5 bases). Trimming stripped 1 base from V and 2 bases from J, with 13 bases between. This CDR3 is 15 amino acids long. In germline, CDR1 is SGHDT, CDR2 YYEEEE. The DNA for the CDR3 is TGTGCCAGCAGCTTGTATCAGGGTGACCCCTACGAGCAGTACTTC. Amino acid sequence: CASSLYQGDPYEQYF.

The chain is built from TRBV6-1 and TRBJ1-5; maybe TRBD1 (5 bases). The CDR3 is made up of 15 amino acids. Germline V gene data show CDR1 as MNHNS and CDR2 as SASEGT. V lost 2 bases and J 4 bases, leaving 12 bases between the germline ends. This chain's CDR3 is CASSEWGTVNQPQHF. The DNA for the CDR3 is TGTGCCAGCAGTGAATGGGGCACGGTAAATCAGCCCCAGCATTTT.

This sequence joins TRBV6-1 and TRBJ2-7; a possible D gene is TRBD1 (6 bases). This CDR3 has 13 residues. Germline V CDR1 and CDR2: MNHNS, SASEGT. Trimming took 6 bases from V and 3 from J, leaving 12 bases between them. The CDR3 bases are TGTGCCAGCAGCCGGGACACCGGCTACGAGCAGTACTTC. Protein: CASSRDTGYEQYF.

This clone came up a few times. The gene calls are TRBV19 and TRBJ1-3; 7 bases align to TRBD1. The CDR3 runs to 19 residues. Germline assignment: CDR1 LNHDA and CDR2 SQIVND (reference sequence). V shed 6 bases, J shed 0 bases, and the junction held 17 bases outside the gene matches. The CDR3 coding sequence is TGTGCCAGTAGCCTAACCTTCGCCGGGACAGCGGACTCTGGAAACACCATATATTTT. Translating gives CASSLTFAGTADSGNTIYF. Based on the CDR3 plus reference TRBV19 and TRBJ1-3, the full variable domain is DGGITQSPKYLFRKEGQNVTLSCEQNLNHDAMYWYRQDPGQGLRLIYYSQIVNDFQKGDIAEGYSVSREKKESFPLTVTSAQKNPTAFYLCASSLTFAGTADSGNTIYFGEGSWLTVV.

V gene TRBV7-9 combines with J gene TRBJ2-7; TRBD1 aligns across 8 bases. V lost 5 bases to trimming and J lost 5 bases; unmatched junction nucleotides: 8. The CDR3 is 14 residues long. Looked up from germline, CDR1 is SEHNR and CDR2 is FQNEAQ (reference sequence). In DNA form, the CDR3 reads TGTGCCAGCAGCCCAGGGGGCGTTATACACGAGCAGTACTTC. Its protein is CASSPGGVIHEQYF.

The rearrangement joins TRBV7-9 to TRBJ2-7; 7 bases map to TRBD2. Trimming at V came to 5 bases and at J to 2 bases, leaving 9 bases not matched to a gene. Germline V CDR1 and CDR2: SEHNR, FQNEAQ (reference sequence). This CDR3 contains 15 residues. The CDR3 bases are TGTGCCAGCAGCCCAAAGACTAGCTCACCCTACGAGCAGTACTTC. Translated, it gives CASSPKTSSPYEQYF. Drawing the rest from reference TRBV7-9 and TRBJ2-7, the complete variable domain is DTGVSQNPRHKITKRGQNVTFRCDPISEHNRLYWYRQTLGQGPEFLTYFQNEAQLEKSRLLSDRFSAERPKGSFSTLEIQRTEQGDSAMYLCASSPKTSSPYEQYFGPGTRLTVT.

The chain couples TRBV10-3 to TRBJ2-1; 8 nucleotides align to TRBD2. The CDR3 has 13 amino acids. Per germline, CDR1 ENHRY and CDR2 SYGVKD. V lost 4 bases and J lost 5; bases outside the gene matches: 1. CDR3 nucleotide sequence: TGTGCCATCAGTGCACTAGCGGACAATGAGCAGTTCTTC. This translates into CAISALADNEQFF.

This clone came up once. The chain has TRBV5-1 and TRBJ1-1, with a weak D call TRBD1 (6 bases). CDR3 length: 13 residues. CDR1 and CDR2 from the germline V gene are SGHRS and YFSETQ. Trimming took 5 bases from V and 7 from J, leaving 15 bases between them. This CDR3 reads CASRQSGEVEAFF. CDR3 coding DNA: TGCGCCAGCAGGCAATCAGGGGAAGTTGAAGCTTTCTTT.